These T cell receptor beta chains were read from a single sample in a study of cytomegalovirus exposure and HLA in healthy donors. The method was immunoSEQ multiplex PCR; TCRdb's version includes in-frame clones alone and lacks a portion of them. Among roughly 140,000 clones listed, approximately 86% were seen once. Sequenced material: PBMCs. Receptors originate from a woman aged 18-30 years in good health and CMV-seropositive. CDR3s include the opening cysteine and the closing phenylalanine or tryptophan. The D gene is left open where the match is weak. The listing skips clone size in some rows; elsewhere it reads once, few, many or a size class.

>TRBJ2-7|TRBD1|NA|TRBV27
TGTGCCAGCAGCGCCGGGACAGGGGGATACGAGCAGTACTTC
CASSAGTGGYEQYF
>TRBJ2-3|TRBD2|NA|TRBV9
TGTGCCAGCAGCGAGAGGGGAGGACTAGCGGGAGCTACGCAGTATTTT
CASSERGGLAGATQYF
>TRBJ1-2|TRBD1|NA|TRBV5-1
TGCGCCAGCAGCTTGAGTCAGGGGGCGAGATCCACCTTC
CASSLSQGARSTF
>TRBJ2-7|NA|NA|TRBV11-2
TGTGCCAGCAGCTTAGATCCTCCCAACGTAGCACGACTTTACGAGCAGTACTTC
CASSLDPPNVARLYEQYF
>TRBJ2-7|TRBD1|NA|TRBV10-1
TGCGCCAGCAGTGCCGGGACAGGCCCTTACGAGCAGTACTTC
CASSAGTGPYEQYF
>TRBJ2-2|TRBD2|NA|TRBV7-8
TGTGCCAGCAGCTTAACGCTAGCGGGGTCAGGGGAGCTGTTTTTT
CASSLTLAGSGELFF
>TRBJ2-7|TRBD2|few|TRBV28
TGTGCCAGCAGTTTAGCGGGGGGCTACGAGCAGTACTTC
CASSLAGGYEQYF
>TRBJ1-1|NA|once|TRBV27
TGTGCCAGCACCCGCATCGGGGGGGGGACTGAAGCTTTCTTT
CASTRIGGGTEAFF
>TRBJ2-7|NA|few|TRBV2
TGTGCCAGCAGTGCTGGGGACACCTACGAGCAGTACTTC
CASSAGDTYEQYF
>TRBJ1-2|NA|NA|TRBV7-2
TGTGCCAGCAGCTTAGGAGCTTATGGCTACACCTTC
CASSLGAYGYTF
>TRBJ1-5|NA|NA|TRBV19
TGTGCCAGTGGTAGGGGCTTAGGGAATCAGCCCCAGCATTTT
CASGRGLGNQPQHF
>TRBJ2-7|TRBD2|NA|TRBV7-2
TGTGCCAGCAGCCCCGAGTGGGTAGCGGGGGGGCTATTCTCCTACGAGCAGTACTTC
CASSPEWVAGGLFSYEQYF
>TRBJ1-1|NA|many|TRBV20-1
TGCAGTGCTTCCAGGGTGGCTGAAGCTTTCTTT
CSASRVAEAFF
>TRBJ1-1|NA|NA|TRBV7-7
TGTGCTAGCAGCCCCCAAATGAACACTGAAGCTTTCTTT
CASSPQMNTEAFF
>TRBJ2-5|TRBD2|NA|TRBV18
TGTGCCAGCTCGTCCGGGACTAGCGAGACCCAGTACTTC
CASSSGTSETQYF
>TRBJ2-7|NA|NA|TRBV19
TGTGCCAGTAGTAAAAGAGGGGGAGTCTACGAGCAGTACTTC
CASSKRGGVYEQYF
>TRBJ2-5|TRBD2|NA|TRBV7-2
TGTGCCAGCAGCCAAATGGGACTAGCGGGGGGGGAGACCCAGTACTTC
CASSQMGLAGGETQYF
>TRBJ2-2|TRBD1|few|TRBV6-5
TGTGCCAGCAGTTACGGGACAGGGAACACCGGGGAGCTGTTTTTT
CASSYGTGNTGELFF
>TRBJ2-1|TRBD2|NA|TRBV6-4
TGTGCCAGCAGTGACTCTAGCGGGAGTTACAATGAGCAGTTCTTC
CASSDSSGSYNEQFF
>TRBJ1-1|NA|NA|TRBV7-6
TGTGCCAGCAGCTTCCGGACTGGCACTGAAGCTTTCTTT
CASSFRTGTEAFF
>TRBJ1-2|NA|NA|TRBV28
TGTGCCAGCAGCATCTTCAAATCGGGGACACCTGATGGCTACACCTTC
CASSIFKSGTPDGYTF
>TRBJ1-2|NA|NA|TRBV18
TGTGCCAGCTCACCAGGAGCGGATAACTATGGCTACACCTTC
CASSPGADNYGYTF
>TRBJ2-2|TRBD2|NA|TRBV2
TGTGCCACCTGCCTAACTAGCGGGGATACCGGGGAGCTGTTTTTT
CATCLTSGDTGELFF
>TRBJ2-7|TRBD1|once|TRBV9
TGTGCCAGCAGCGGCCCCGGGACAGGGGGGGACGAGCAGTACTTC
CASSGPGTGGDEQYF
>TRBJ2-7|NA|NA|TRBV4-3
TGCGCCAGCAGCCAAGGTCGAACTTCCACCTACGAGCAGTACTTC
CASSQGRTSTYEQYF
>TRBJ1-1|NA|NA|TRBV6-1
TGTGCCAGCAGGAACCATTCAGGGTCGGACACTGAAGCTTTCTTT
CASRNHSGSDTEAFF
>TRBJ2-3|TRBD2|NA|TRBV4-1
TGCGCCAGCAGCCAAGCGCCTAGCGGGAGAACAGATACGCAGTATTTT
CASSQAPSGRTDTQYF
>TRBJ2-1|TRBD1|NA|TRBV11-3
TGTGCCAGCAGCTCGGGACAGACCCAATACAATGAGCAGTTCTTC
CASSSGQTQYNEQFF
>TRBJ2-2|NA|NA|TRBV6-1
TGTGCCAGCCTCGAGGGCATATTTTCATGGGAGCTGTTTTTT
CASLEGIFSWELFF
>TRBJ2-2|TRBD2|NA|TRBV27
TGTGCCAGCAGTTTATTTAGCGGGAGGGCCGACACCGGGGAGCTGTTTTTT
CASSLFSGRADTGELFF
>TRBJ2-7|NA|NA|TRBV10-3
TGTGCCACCGGACTTAAGGACGGACCCTACGAGCAGTACTTC
CATGLKDGPYEQYF
>TRBJ1-1|NA|NA|TRBV4-1
TGCGCCAGCAGCCAAATCGGCGGAACTGAAGCTTTCTTT
CASSQIGGTEAFF
>TRBJ1-6|TRBD1|NA|TRBV10-3
TGTGCCATCAGTCGGGACAGGAGTAATTCACCCCTCCACTTT
CAISRDRSNSPLHF
>TRBJ2-3|TRBD2|NA|TRBV4-3
TGCGCCAGCAGCCCGGGGGGGGCCGGAGATACGCAGTATTTT
CASSPGGAGDTQYF
>TRBJ1-2|NA|NA|TRBV5-1
TGCGCCAGCAGCTTGCAGGGCCTAACAGTCTATGGCTACACCTTC
CASSLQGLTVYGYTF
>TRBJ1-2|NA|NA|TRBV6-5
TGTGCCAGCAGTTACAACAGGGATGGGGGCTACACCTTC
CASSYNRDGGYTF
>TRBJ1-2|NA|few|TRBV7-2
TGTGCCAGCAGCTTAAGTAAGAGCGGAAACGGCTATGGCTACACCTTC
CASSLSKSGNGYGYTF
>TRBJ1-5|TRBD1|NA|TRBV19
TGTGCCAGTAGTAGGCTGGGACAGGGTACCAATCAGCCCCAGCATTTT
CASSRLGQGTNQPQHF
>TRBJ2-4|NA|NA|TRBV6-4
TGTGCCAGCAGTGAAACACAGTACGGAAACATTCAGTACTTC
CASSETQYGNIQYF
>TRBJ2-1|NA|NA|TRBV19
TGTGCCAGTAGTATATCAGCGGAACTCTACAATGAGCAGTTCTTC
CASSISAELYNEQFF